The 15 T cell receptor beta chains below were found in one sample sequenced in a study of glioma-infiltrating T cells. TCR alpha and beta CDR3 regions were amplified from RNA using iRepertoire nested multiplex PCR. One entry per CDR3 protein, called by TCRdb with MiXCR from the multiplex PCR reads. Found here are under 150,000 distinct CDR3 sequences, approximately 26% of them singletons; the top ten hold under 35%. Sequenced sample: glioma tissue, nonneoplastic brain tissue, or PBMCs (not recorded which). All receptors derive from a human donor with low-grade glioma or glioblastoma, undergoing nonglioma brain surgery, or in good health (not recorded which).

This clonotype was recorded a few times. The chain couples TRBV24-1 to TRBJ2-5; TRBD1 matches at 8 bases. The CDR3 contains 16 residues. CDR1 and CDR2 (germline): KGHDR, SFDVKD. After removal of 3 bases from V and 2 bases from J, the junction contained 7 bases not matched to a gene. This CDR3 reads CATSDGGQALQETQYF. CDR3 coding DNA: TGTGCCACCAGTGATGGGGGACAGGCCCTTCAAGAGACCCAGTACTTC.

V gene TRBV29-1 combines with J gene TRBJ2-3; 7 bases are shared with TRBD2. Trimming at V came to 7 bases and at J to 6 bases, leaving 16 bases not matched to a gene. This CDR3 region has 15 residues. Germline CDR1 reads SQVTM; CDR2 reads ANQGSEA. The chain's CDR3 is CSARSGIGLEDTQYF. The CDR3 DNA reads TGCAGCGCCCGCAGCGGGATTGGTCTGGAGGATACGCAGTATTTT.

V and J are TRBV14 and TRBJ1-1; D unresolved. There are 15 residues in the CDR3. CDR1 SGHDN and CDR2 FVKESK come from the germline V gene. V lost 0 bases and J lost 4, with 12 bases in between. CDR3 residues: CASSQDGVGRTEAFF. The CDR3 coding sequence is TGTGCCAGCAGCCAAGATGGAGTAGGACGCACTGAAGCTTTCTTT.

This clonotype was counted a few times. The chain couples TRBV6-1 to TRBJ2-7; 7 positions match TRBD1. Trimming removed 5 bases from V and 3 bases from J; junction bases left unmatched: 10. There are 15 residues in the CDR3. Germline CDR1 MNHNS, CDR2 SASEGT. The CDR3 reads CASSLTGTEFYEQYV. Written as DNA, the CDR3 is TGTGCCAGCAGTCTAACCGGGACAGAGTTCTACGAGCAGTACGTC.

The rearrangement uses TRBV11-1 and TRBJ2-5, with D perhaps matching TRBD1 (5 bases). The CDR3 contains 15 residues. Germline loops: CDR1 SGHAT, CDR2 FQDESV (reference sequence). Trimming stripped 1 base from V and 1 base from J, with 10 bases between. CDR3 DNA: TGTGCCAGCAGCTTAGTAGGGGTTCGCCAAGAGACCCAGTACTTC. Protein sequence: CASSLVGVRQETQYF.

This clonotype was seen at least ten times. The J gene is TRBJ1-5, the V gene TRBV28; 10 nucleotides match TRBD1. Trimming removed 5 bases from V and 8 bases from J; junction bases left unmatched: 9. The CDR3 extends over 15 amino acids. The germline gives CDR1 MDHEN, CDR2 SYDVKM. This CDR3 reads CASSISGTGVKPQHF. DNA of the CDR3: TGTGCCAGCAGTATCTCCGGGACAGGGGTGAAGCCCCAGCATTTT.

This clonotype was counted ten times or more. J is TRBJ1-1 and V is TRBV6-1, with 10 bases lining up with TRBD1. In germline, CDR1 is MNHNS, CDR2 SASEGT. J was trimmed by 5 bases and V by 6 bases; bases with no gene match: 6. There are 14 residues in the CDR3. CDR3: CASRRQGARTEAFF. The DNA for the CDR3 is TGTGCCAGCAGACGACAGGGGGCAAGGACTGAAGCTTTCTTT.

This clonotype was recorded many times. The chain has TRBV27 and TRBJ1-5, with D perhaps matching TRBD1 (6 bases). Trimming took 2 bases from V and 4 from J, leaving 15 bases between them. This CDR3 spans 16 amino acids. Germline loops: CDR1 MNHEY, CDR2 SMNVEV (reference sequence). Here the CDR3 reads CASSLSPRTANQPQHF. The CDR3 DNA sequence: TGTGCCAGCAGTTTAAGCCCCCGGACAGCTAATCAGCCCCAGCATTTT.

J is TRBJ2-1 and V is TRBV6-4, with D possibly TRBD1 on 6 matching bases. V shed 3 bases and J shed 0 bases, with 12 bases lying between them. Germline CDR1 MRHNA, CDR2 SNTAGT. The length of the CDR3 is 16 residues. CDR3 region: CASSEGGTSSYNEQFF. CDR3 coding DNA: TGTGCCAGCAGTGAAGGGGGAACAAGCTCCTACAATGAGCAGTTCTTC.

Ten or more counts support this clonotype. The chain has TRBV15 and TRBJ1-1; the D gene is possibly TRBD1 (5 bases). Looked up from germline, CDR1 is LNHNV and CDR2 is YYDKDF (reference sequence). V lost 4 bases and J 6 bases, leaving 18 bases between the germline ends. This CDR3 region has 15 residues. The CDR3, as DNA: TGTGCCACCAGCAATTCCGCCCCAGGGAGATCTGAAGCTTTCTTT. Residues: CATSNSAPGRSEAFF.

This clonotype was picked up a small number of times. This rearrangement joins TRBV6-1 to TRBJ1-1; 8 nucleotides match TRBD1. With 6 bases clipped from V and 6 bases from J, the junction kept 6 bases outside the gene matches. This CDR3 is built from 13 residues. Germline loops: CDR1 MNHNS, CDR2 SASEGT. The CDR3 here is CASSPGGTAEAFF. For the CDR3, the DNA is TGTGCCAGCAGCCCAGGGGGCACGGCTGAAGCTTTCTTT.

The V call is TRBV15, the J call TRBJ2-7; TRBD1 aligns across 10 bases. V lost 0 bases and J lost 4; bases outside the gene matches: 12. The CDR3 runs to 18 residues. Germline V gene data show CDR1 as LNHNV and CDR2 as YYDKDF (reference sequence). CDR3 sequence reads: CATSRDFWGAGQGYEQYV. In DNA form, the CDR3 reads TGTGCCACCAGCAGAGATTTTTGGGGTGCGGGACAGGGGTACGAGCAGTACGTC.

There are many counts of this clonotype. The chain uses TRBV27 and TRBJ2-5; no definite D call. CDR1 and CDR2 from the germline V gene are MNHEY and SMNVEV (reference sequence). The CDR3 sequence is 15 residues long. V was cut by 1 base and J by 0 bases, with 9 bases left in between. CDR3 region: CASSLLGIYQETQYF. The DNA of the CDR3 is TGTGCCAGCAGTTTATTGGGGATTTACCAAGAGACCCAGTACTTC.

The chain links TRBV7-3 to TRBJ2-1, with a weak D call TRBD2 (6 bases). Germline loops: CDR1 SGHTA, CDR2 FQGTGA. V lost 2 bases, J lost 5 bases, and 16 bases lay in between. This CDR3 region has 16 residues. CDR3 in amino acids: CASSLLPGLPDNEQFF. CDR3 sequence (DNA): TGTGCCAGCAGCTTACTTCCGGGACTGCCCGACAATGAGCAGTTCTTC.

This clonotype was found a few times. V and J are TRBV7-9 and TRBJ1-2; D is undetermined. Germline CDR1 and CDR2: SEHNR and FQNEAQ (reference sequence). This CDR3 comprises 13 residues. V lost 1 base, J lost 6 bases, and 9 bases lay in between. The CDR3 reads CASSLEGPHGYTF. CDR3 DNA: TGTGCCAGCAGCTTAGAAGGGCCCCATGGCTACACCTTC.